These T cell receptor beta chains were read from a single sample in a study of blood T cell repertoires in COVID-19. Generated by immunoSEQ multiplex PCR, the TCRdb table keeps only in-frame clones and is missing some. The data hold over 50,000 clones, with approximately 90% observed a single time. Sequencing used peripheral blood. These receptors were collected from a human donor with active COVID-19. The donor label of this sample is uncertain. Both conserved end residues are part of each CDR3. D genes are given only for firm matches. Size values are once, few and many counts, or a class for expanded clones, and some rows have none.

v_gene	abundance	j_gene	d_gene	CDR3nt	CDR3aa
TRBV12-3/TRBV12-4	.	TRBJ1-6	.	TGTGCCAGCAGTTACTCAAAAGGGGGAGTCCTCCACTTT	CASSYSKGGVLHF
TRBV2	.	TRBJ2-3	.	TGTGCCAGCACCCTAGAGGGGGTTCTTACAGATACGCAGTATTTT	CASTLEGVLTDTQYF
TRBV4-1	.	TRBJ2-5	TRBD2	TGCGCCAGCAGCCGGAAAAAGGCCCAGAAGGGACTAGCGGGGGGAGAGACCCAGTACTTC	CASSRKKAQKGLAGGETQYF
TRBV5-4	.	TRBJ1-4	.	TGTGCCAGCACCAACAGGGCAACTAATGAAAAACTGTTTTTT	CASTNRATNEKLFF
TRBV3-1/TRBV3-2	.	TRBJ1-4	.	TGTGCCAGCAGCCCTCCTAGGGGAAACTGGGAAAAACTGTTTTTT	CASSPPRGNWEKLFF
TRBV7-2	.	TRBJ2-7	.	TGTGCCAGCAGCTACTACTCCCTCGGCGAGCAGTACTTC	CASSYYSLGEQYF
TRBV27	once	TRBJ1-6	TRBD1	TGTGCCAGCAGGGACGGACAGGGCTATAATTCACCCCTCCACTTT	CASRDGQGYNSPLHF
TRBV6-6	once	TRBJ1-3	.	TGTGCCAGCAGTCCCCAGCCCGGGTCCAGCTCTGGAAACACCATATATTTT	CASSPQPGSSSGNTIYF
TRBV28	.	TRBJ1-2	.	TGTGCCAGCAGTTTTGATAGCACAGGCTCTGGCTACACCTTC	CASSFDSTGSGYTF
TRBV4-1	.	TRBJ1-2	.	TGCGCCAGCAGCCAAGATTCGAGGGCTGGCTACACCTTC	CASSQDSRAGYTF
TRBV29-1	.	TRBJ1-2	TRBD1	TGCAGCGTTATGACAGGGGTAGATTATGGCTACACCTTC	CSVMTGVDYGYTF
TRBV5-6	.	TRBJ1-2	TRBD1	TGTGCCAGCAGATCACCGGGACAGCCTAACTATGGCTACACCTTC	CASRSPGQPNYGYTF
TRBV18	.	TRBJ1-1	.	TGTGCCAGCTCACTGCGGGGCCTCACTGAAGCTTTCTTT	CASSLRGLTEAFF
TRBV11-1	once	TRBJ2-5	.	TGTGCCAGCAGCCCCGGACGGGGGGCCCCGGGTGAGACCCAGTACTTC	CASSPGRGAPGETQYF
TRBV3-1/TRBV3-2	.	TRBJ2-3	TRBD2	TGTGCCAGCAGCTCCGCCCACGGGACAGCCGGGAGCGGGGGGAAGGATACGCAGTATTTT	CASSSAHGTAGSGGKDTQYF
TRBV29-1	.	TRBJ2-2	TRBD2	TGCAGCGTTCTAGCGGCCGGGAACACCGGGGAGCTGTTTTTT	CSVLAAGNTGELFF
TRBV12-3/TRBV12-4	.	TRBJ1-1	.	TGTGCCAGCAGTCGACAGGTTCCGACTGAAGCTTTCTTT	CASSRQVPTEAFF
TRBV5-4	.	TRBJ2-1	TRBD2	TGTGCCAGCAGCTTGGGCCCCGGGAGCGGGGCCTACAATGAGCAGTTCTTC	CASSLGPGSGAYNEQFF
TRBV6-2/TRBV6-3	.	TRBJ2-1	.	TGTGCCAGCAGTTACCCGCTAGGAGCGCGGGAGCAGTTCTTC	CASSYPLGAREQFF
TRBV11-3	.	TRBJ2-1	.	TGTGCCAGCAGCTCCAGGTCCTACAATGAGCAGTTCTTC	CASSSRSYNEQFF
TRBV7-9	.	TRBJ1-1	TRBD1	TGTGCCAGCACCGGGACAGGGAACACTGAAGCTTTCTTT	CASTGTGNTEAFF
TRBV7-2	once	TRBJ2-1	.	TGTGCCAGCAGCTTAGTAGCGGACTCCTACAATGAGCAGTTCTTC	CASSLVADSYNEQFF
TRBV14	.	TRBJ2-1	.	TGTGCCAGCAGCTACTACAATGAGCAGTTCTTC	CASSYYNEQFF
TRBV2	.	TRBJ1-2	.	TGTGCCAGAAAGAGTAACTATGGCTACACCTTC	CARKSNYGYTF
TRBV27	.	TRBJ2-1	.	TGTGCCAGCAGTTTATCTGTAGGACCAGGGGTTAATGAGCAGTTCTTC	CASSLSVGPGVNEQFF
TRBV5-6	.	TRBJ1-1	.	TGTGCCAGCAGCTTGGTCCAGCGGAACACTGAAGCTTTCTTT	CASSLVQRNTEAFF
TRBV7-2	.	TRBJ2-1	TRBD2	TGTGCCAGCAGCTTCACTAGCGTCGACAATGAGCAGTTCTTC	CASSFTSVDNEQFF
TRBV7-8	.	TRBJ2-1	TRBD2	TGTGCCAGCAGCTTAGCTAGCGGGGTTTACAATGAGCAGTTCTTC	CASSLASGVYNEQFF
TRBV9	.	TRBJ2-7	TRBD2	TGTGCCAGCAGCGCCGGGACTAGCGGGCTTTACGAGCAGTACTTC	CASSAGTSGLYEQYF
TRBV6-5	.	TRBJ2-3	.	TGTGCCAGCACATTCACAGATACGCAGTATTTT	CASTFTDTQYF
TRBV19	.	TRBJ1-2	.	TGTGCCAGTAGTATCCCTCCGGGAGGCTACACCTTC	CASSIPPGGYTF
TRBV28	.	TRBJ2-1	TRBD1	TGTGCCAGCAGTTCCGGGACAGGGGAGTACAATGAGCAGTTCTTC	CASSSGTGEYNEQFF
TRBV19	.	TRBJ1-4	.	TGTGCCAGTAGTAGGGCGGGGAGGGGCCATGAAAAACTGTTTTTT	CASSRAGRGHEKLFF
TRBV29-1	once	TRBJ1-2	.	TGCAGCGTTGAAGATCAAGCAGGGCCCCATGGCTACACCTTC	CSVEDQAGPHGYTF